This record concerns one T cell receptor beta chain sequence. The antigen remains unidentified. The repertoire was sequenced with immunoSEQ multiplex PCR; TCRdb's copy has only in-frame clones and lacks some. Among 130,000 to 150,000 clones, 80% to 90% were seen once, and the ten largest hold around 1.6%. The data are from a study of T cell responses to AZD1222 COVID-19 vaccine. General observations from the study: Seropositive at baseline were only six or seven AZD1222 recipients.

Looked up from germline, CDR1 is LGHDT and CDR2 is YNNKEL (reference sequence). This CDR3 has 16 amino acids. After removal of 4 bases from V and 6 bases from J, the junction contained 13 bases not matched to a gene. This sequence joins TRBV3-1 (or the pseudogene TRBV3-2) and TRBJ2-5; 8 bases are a match to TRBD2. This sequence was found in an adult in good health. The sample consisted of peripheral blood, taken on day 0 of AZD1222 vaccination. For the CDR3, the DNA is TGTGCCAGCAGCCTAAGACTAAGCGGGAGTTTAAAGACCCAGTACTTC. It encodes CASSLRLSGSLKTQYF.